One sample yielded the 18 T cell receptor beta chains listed below, sequenced in a study of blood T cell repertoires in COVID-19. Sequencing was performed with immunoSEQ multiplex PCR; in TCRdb, only in-frame clones are kept and a portion is missing. There are 55,000 to 75,000 clones in the sample; roughly 81% occur only once, and less than 10% lies in the top ten. The sequenced sample consisted of peripheral blood. These receptor sequences come from a human donor in a cohort sampled during active COVID-19.

The chain recombines TRBV7-9 with TRBJ2-3, with 7 bases aligning to TRBD2. Germline loops: CDR1 SEHNR, CDR2 FQNEAQ (reference sequence). CDR3 length equals 17 residues. After removal of 5 bases from V and 5 bases from J, the junction contained 16 bases not matched to a gene. The CDR3 loop reads CASSPSILASGIDTQYF. The CDR3 nucleotides are TGTGCCAGCAGCCCTAGCATCTTGGCTAGCGGCATAGATACGCAGTATTTT.

The chain carries TRBV28 and TRBJ2-7; 10 bases fit TRBD1. Trimming cost V 5 bases and J 6 bases; bases outside gene matches: 13. This CDR3 has 16 amino acids. The V gene's germline CDR1 is MDHEN and CDR2 SYDVKM. The CDR3 nucleotides read TGTGCCAGCAGTGAACCTGGACAGGGGGATGGGGGCGAGCAGTACTTC. Its translation is CASSEPGQGDGGEQYF.

This clone showed up just a few times. The rearrangement uses TRBV4-1 and TRBJ1-6, with 7 positions matching TRBD1. The CDR3 consists of 16 residues. Germline V lookup: CDR1 MGHRA, CDR2 YSYEKL. With V trimmed by 5 bases and J by 4 bases, 8 bases remained unmatched. Written as DNA, the CDR3 is TGCGCCAGCAGCTTAAGCCCGGGACAGTATAATTCACCCCTCCACTTT. Protein: CASSLSPGQYNSPLHF.

The chain combines TRBV6-5 with TRBJ1-5; D is perhaps TRBD1 (5 bases). The CDR3 has 14 residues. Trimming removed 4 bases from V and 5 bases from J, with 12 bases in between. CDR1 MNHEY and CDR2 SVGAGI come from the germline V gene. The CDR3 DNA sequence: TGTGCCAGCAGTTCGGGGCCGGGAGATCAGCCCCAGCATTTT. This gives the protein CASSSGPGDQPQHF.

The genes are TRBV3-1 (or the pseudogene TRBV3-2) and TRBJ1-4; possibly TRBD1 for D (6 bases). The ends were cut back, 6 bases at V and 7 bases at J, with 15 bases in the middle. This CDR3 region has 14 residues. Germline CDR1 is LGHDT and CDR2 is YNNKEL (reference sequence). In DNA form, the CDR3 reads TGTGCCAGCAGTCGGAAGGGAGGGGGTGAAAAACTGTTTTTT. It translates to CASSRKGGGEKLFF.

CDR3 sequence: CASSLGPQGDTDTQYF. The CDR3, as DNA: TGTGCCAGCAGCTTGGGGCCCCAAGGTGACACAGATACGCAGTATTTT. The chain links TRBV7-9 to TRBJ2-3; D is possibly TRBD1 (5 bases). Germline V gives CDR1 SEHNR, CDR2 FQNEAQ (reference sequence). This CDR3 has 16 amino acids. Trimming removed 3 bases from V and 2 bases from J, with 15 bases in between.

V gene TRBV28 combines with J gene TRBJ2-5; possibly TRBD2 for D (6 bases). Trimming removed 6 bases from V and 5 bases from J, with 13 bases in between. The length of the CDR3 is 13 residues. The germline gives CDR1 MDHEN, CDR2 SYDVKM. Written as DNA, the CDR3 is TGTGCCAGCAGAACCATTGGGGGGGAGACCCAGTACTTC. The encoded protein is CASRTIGGETQYF.

This clone was seen just once. The V and J genes are TRBV10-3 and TRBJ1-2; the D gene is possibly TRBD1 (5 bases). Deletions cut 11 bases from V and 0 bases from J, with 13 bases between. The germline CDR1 and CDR2 sequences are ENHRY and SYGVKD. There are 13 residues in the CDR3. CDR3 nucleotide sequence: TGTGCCTCGACGGAGGGGACTAACTATGGCTACACCTTC. As protein: CASTEGTNYGYTF.

The genes are TRBV28 and TRBJ2-2, with D possibly TRBD2 on 6 matching bases. V dropped 10 bases and J dropped 6 bases, with 18 bases sitting between them. This CDR3 is built from 14 residues. Germline-derived CDR1 and CDR2 are MDHEN and SYDVKM. Written as DNA, the CDR3 is TGTGCCACCAGACTAGAAGTCCAACCCGGGGAGCTGTTTTTT. Residues: CATRLEVQPGELFF.

J is TRBJ2-7 and V is TRBV5-1; possible D gene TRBD2, 5 bases. The CDR3 is 12 amino acids. Germline CDR1 and CDR2: SGHRS and YFSETQ. V lost 3 bases, J lost 3 bases, and 7 bases lay in between. The chain's CDR3 is CASSSGSYEQYF. The CDR3 DNA reads as TGCGCCAGCAGCTCGGGGAGCTACGAGCAGTACTTC.

V and J are TRBV28 and TRBJ2-4; TRBD2 agrees at 7 bases. The CDR3 spans 19 residues. The V gene's germline CDR1 is MDHEN and CDR2 SYDVKM. V lost 6 bases and J lost 0; bases outside the gene matches: 17. For the CDR3, the DNA is TGTGCCAGCAGCCCCCCCGGAGCGGGAACGGTTGGAGCCAAAAACATTCAGTACTTC. This codes for CASSPPGAGTVGAKNIQYF.

This chain uses TRBV3-1 (or the pseudogene TRBV3-2) with TRBJ1-2; D is uncertain. The CDR3 consists of 18 residues. V shed 0 bases and J shed 2 bases, with 19 bases lying between them. Per germline, CDR1 LGHDT and CDR2 YNNKEL (reference sequence). CDR3 amino acids: CASSQERRSVGGNYGYTF. Written as DNA, the CDR3 is TGTGCCAGCAGCCAAGAACGTCGGTCGGTAGGAGGGAACTATGGCTACACCTTC.

This chain links TRBV7-2 with TRBJ2-1, with TRBD1 identical over 8 bases. The trim removed 6 bases at V and 0 bases at J, leaving 16 bases unmatched. Germline CDR1 is SGHTA and CDR2 is FQGNSA. The CDR3 is 19 amino acids. The CDR3 protein is CASRPQAGGIPSSYNEQFF. For the CDR3, the DNA is TGTGCCAGCAGACCACAGGCAGGGGGCATACCCAGCTCCTACAATGAGCAGTTCTTC.

The genes are TRBV29-1 and TRBJ2-7, with a possible D match to TRBD1 (6 bases). The CDR3 is 14 residues long. Deletions cut 4 bases from V and 3 bases from J, with 16 bases between. The germline V gene encodes CDR1 SQVTM and CDR2 ANQGSEA. This CDR3 is CSVGKQGTIYEQYF. CDR3 sequence (DNA): TGCAGCGTTGGTAAACAGGGAACCATCTACGAGCAGTACTTC.

This chain connects TRBV30 to TRBJ1-5; D unclear. Looked up from germline, CDR1 is GTSNPN and CDR2 is SVGIG (reference sequence). V dropped 2 bases and J dropped 5 bases, with 10 bases sitting between them. This CDR3 spans 13 amino acids. Written as DNA, the CDR3 is TGTGCCTGGAGTCTAGGAAGCCATCAGCCCCAGCATTTT. It translates to CAWSLGSHQPQHF.

This chain uses TRBV9 with TRBJ2-7, with D perhaps matching TRBD2 (8 bases). In germline, CDR1 is SGDLS, CDR2 YYNGEE. The V end was cut by 3 bases, the J end by 0 bases, with 13 bases between. The CDR3 contains 15 residues. This CDR3 is CASSAGGDSSYEQYF. The CDR3 DNA follows: TGTGCCAGCAGCGCCGGGGGGGACAGCTCCTACGAGCAGTACTTC. The full variable domain, in which reference TRBV9 and TRBJ2-7 provide the parts outside the CDR3, is DSGVTQTPKHLITATGQRVTLRCSPRSGDLSVYWYQQSLDQGLQFLIQYYNGEERAKGNILERFSAQQFPDLHSELNLSSLELGDSALYFCASSAGGDSSYEQYFGPGTRLTVT.

The rearrangement joins TRBV20-1 to TRBJ1-4; D is perhaps TRBD1 (6 bases). Trimming cost V 3 bases and J 3 bases, with 11 bases left between them. CDR1 and CDR2 (germline): DFQATT, SNEGSKA (reference sequence). The CDR3 is made up of 14 amino acids. CDR3: CSASRGMANEKLFF. As DNA, the CDR3 is TGCAGTGCTAGTAGGGGGATGGCTAATGAAAAACTGTTTTTT.

The chain employs TRBV9 and TRBJ2-1; D perhaps matches TRBD1 (5 bases). This CDR3 region has 15 residues. Germline assignment: CDR1 SGDLS and CDR2 YYNGEE. V dropped 1 base and J dropped 7 bases, with 15 bases sitting between them. CDR3 in amino acids: CASSVQGSPKNEQFF. In DNA, the CDR3 is TGTGCCAGCAGCGTACAGGGATCCCCTAAGAATGAGCAGTTCTTC.